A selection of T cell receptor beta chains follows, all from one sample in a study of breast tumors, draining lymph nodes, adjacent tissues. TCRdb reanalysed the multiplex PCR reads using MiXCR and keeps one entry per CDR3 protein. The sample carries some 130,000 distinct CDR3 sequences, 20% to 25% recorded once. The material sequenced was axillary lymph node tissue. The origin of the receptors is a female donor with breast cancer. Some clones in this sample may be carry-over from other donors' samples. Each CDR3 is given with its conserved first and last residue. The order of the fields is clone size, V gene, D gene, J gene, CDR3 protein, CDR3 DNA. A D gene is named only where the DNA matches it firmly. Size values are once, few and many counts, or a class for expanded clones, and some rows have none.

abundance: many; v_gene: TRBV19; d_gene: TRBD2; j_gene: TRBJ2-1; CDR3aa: CASSIAGGAGGLHNEQFF; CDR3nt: TGTGCCAGTAGTATAGCGGGCGGAGCGGGAGGGTTACACAATGAGCAGTTCTTC
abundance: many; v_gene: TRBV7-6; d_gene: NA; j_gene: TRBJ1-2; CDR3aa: CASSPEGESMEGYTF; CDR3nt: TGTGCCAGCAGCCCAGAGGGAGAGAGTATGGAAGGCTACACCTTC
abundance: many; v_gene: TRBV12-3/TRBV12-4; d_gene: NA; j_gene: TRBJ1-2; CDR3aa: CASSFSLRGGYTF; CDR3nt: TGTGCCAGCAGTTTTTCGCTTCGGGGGGGCTACACCTTC
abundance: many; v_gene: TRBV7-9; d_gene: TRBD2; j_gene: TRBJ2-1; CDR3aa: CASSLSGTPQGHNEQFF; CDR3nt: TGTGCCAGCAGCTTGAGCGGGACCCCCCAAGGCCACAATGAGCAGTTCTTC
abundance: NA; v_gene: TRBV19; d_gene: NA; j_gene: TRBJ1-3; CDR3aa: CASSMTAGFSGNTIYF; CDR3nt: TGTGCCAGTAGTATGACCGCAGGGTTCTCTGGAAACACCATATATTTT
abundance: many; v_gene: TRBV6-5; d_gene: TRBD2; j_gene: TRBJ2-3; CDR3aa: CASSYSGGRSDTQYF; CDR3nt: TGTGCCAGCAGTTACTCGGGCGGGAGGTCAGATACGCAGTATTTT
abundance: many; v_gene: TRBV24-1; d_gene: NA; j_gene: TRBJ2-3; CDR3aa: CATSEHGRNTDTQYF; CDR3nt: TGTGCCACCAGTGAACACGGGAGAAACACAGATACGCAGTATTTT
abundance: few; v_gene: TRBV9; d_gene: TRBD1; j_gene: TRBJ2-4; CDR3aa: CASSVSPDRPLSGNIQYF; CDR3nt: TGTGCCAGCAGCGTGTCCCCGGACAGGCCCCTTTCCGGGAACATTCAGTACTTC
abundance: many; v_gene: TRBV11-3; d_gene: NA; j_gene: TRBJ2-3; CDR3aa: CASSSRSGGTDTQYF; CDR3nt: TGTGCCAGCAGCTCACGGAGTGGGGGCACAGATACGCAGTATTTT
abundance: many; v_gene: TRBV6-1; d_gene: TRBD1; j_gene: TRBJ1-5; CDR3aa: CASREGQGQPQHF; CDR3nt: TGTGCCAGCAGAGAGGGACAGGGCCAGCCCCAGCATTTT
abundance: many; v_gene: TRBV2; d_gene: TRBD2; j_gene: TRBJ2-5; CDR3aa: CASSPGTSWETQYF; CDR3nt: TGTGCCAGCAGCCCCGGGACTAGCTGGGAGACCCAGTACTTC
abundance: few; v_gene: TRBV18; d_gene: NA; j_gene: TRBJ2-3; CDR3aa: CASSPNLSTDTQYF; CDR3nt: TGTGCCAGCTCACCGAATCTGAGCACAGATACGCAGTATTTT
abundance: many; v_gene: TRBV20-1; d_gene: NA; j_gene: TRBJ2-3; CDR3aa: CSAPRADTQYF; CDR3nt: TGCAGTGCTCCCCGCGCGGATACGCAGTATTTT
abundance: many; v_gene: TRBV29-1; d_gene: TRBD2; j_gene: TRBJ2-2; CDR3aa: CSEGTSGSPTGELFF; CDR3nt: TGCAGCGAAGGGACTAGCGGGAGCCCCACCGGGGAGCTGTTTTTT
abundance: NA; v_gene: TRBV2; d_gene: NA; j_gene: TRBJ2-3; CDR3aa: CASSEAPELRSGDTQYF; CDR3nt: TGTGCCAGCAGTGAAGCGCCCGAACTACGTTCAGGAGATACGCAGTATTTT
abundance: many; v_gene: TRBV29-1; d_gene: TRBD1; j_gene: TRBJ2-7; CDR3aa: CSVGDSSYEQYF; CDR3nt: TGCAGCGTTGGGGACAGTTCCTACGAGCAGTACTTC
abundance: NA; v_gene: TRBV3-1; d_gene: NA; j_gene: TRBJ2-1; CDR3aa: CASSEGRGGGYNEQFF; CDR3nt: TGTGCCAGCAGCGAAGGGCGAGGTGGGGGGTACAATGAGCAGTTCTTC
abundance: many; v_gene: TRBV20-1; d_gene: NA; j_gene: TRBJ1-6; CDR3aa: CSARAAGTPYNSPLHF; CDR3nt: TGCAGTGCTAGAGCAGCGGGGACACCTTATAATTCACCCCTCCACTTT
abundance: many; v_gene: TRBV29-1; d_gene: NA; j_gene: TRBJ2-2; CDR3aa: CSVDRGNTGELFF; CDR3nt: TGCAGCGTTGACAGGGGGAACACCGGGGAGCTGTTTTTT
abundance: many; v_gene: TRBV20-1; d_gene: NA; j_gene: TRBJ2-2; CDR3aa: CSARDLNRINTGELFF; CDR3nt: TGCAGTGCTAGAGATCTTAACAGGATTAACACCGGGGAGCTGTTTTTT
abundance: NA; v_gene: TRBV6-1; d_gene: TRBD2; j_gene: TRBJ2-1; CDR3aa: CASSASGNGPYNERFF; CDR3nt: TGTGCCAGCAGTGCTAGCGGGAACGGTCCTTACAATGAGCGGTTCTTC
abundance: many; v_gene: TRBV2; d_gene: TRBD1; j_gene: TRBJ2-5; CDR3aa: CASRGQISQETQYF; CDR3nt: TGTGCCAGCAGGGGACAGATTTCACAAGAGACCCAGTACTTC
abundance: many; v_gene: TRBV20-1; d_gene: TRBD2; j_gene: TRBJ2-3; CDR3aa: CSASGRDTQYF; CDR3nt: TGCAGTGCTAGCGGGAGGGATACGCAGTATTTT
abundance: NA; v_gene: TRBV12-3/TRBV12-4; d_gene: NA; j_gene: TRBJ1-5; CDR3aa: CASSLAGPGYNQPQHF; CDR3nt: TGTGCCAGCAGTTTAGCCGGACCAGGGTACAATCAGCCCCAGCATTTT
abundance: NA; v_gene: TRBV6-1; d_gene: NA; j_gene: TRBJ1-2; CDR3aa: CASSEVGTKNYGYTF; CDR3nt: TGTGCCAGCAGTGAAGTTGGGACCAAGAACTATGGCTACACCTTC
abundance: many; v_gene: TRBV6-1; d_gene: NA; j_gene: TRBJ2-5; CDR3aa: CATEGLETQYF; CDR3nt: TGTGCCACAGAGGGGTTAGAGACCCAGTACTTC